This T cell receptor (beta chain) was retrieved from a study of T cells in Graves' hyperthyroidism and ophthalmopathy. This clonotype was seen more than once but under ten times. CDR1 is LNHDA and CDR2 is SQIVND in the germline V gene (reference sequence). This CDR3 has 16 amino acids. V lost 6 bases to trimming and J lost 3 bases; unmatched junction nucleotides: 6. Amplified TCR beta CDR3 regions came from RNA transcripts. The HTBI primer set was used in a first-round RT-PCR of the TCR CDR3. Each CDR3 protein gets one entry after TCRdb re-called the multiplex PCR reads with MiXCR. The data contain 350,000 to 450,000 distinct CDR3 sequences, around 13% of them singletons.

This rearrangement joins TRBV19 to TRBJ2-6; TRBD1 matches at 9 bases. The clonotype comes from a woman in her sixties or seventies with Graves' hyperthyroidism. The sequencing input was blood. CDR3 sequence (DNA): TGTGCCAGTAGGGAACAGGGGGCTGGTGGGGCCAACGTCCTGACTTTC. Translated, it gives CASREQGAGGANVLTF.